The sample holds one count of the clone carrying this T cell receptor (beta chain). These data come from a study of blood T cell repertoires in COVID-19. Across the whole study: What the recovered Cohort 3 donors had was two negative PCRs, clearance, or symptom resolution.

The CDR3 contains 13 residues. Method: immunoSEQ multiplex PCR; TCRdb's copy keeps in-frame clones and lacks some. The table records 200,000 to 250,000 clones, roughly 87% of them present only once. Sequenced material: PBMCs or T cells enriched from blood (not recorded which). This sequence joins TRBV21-1 and TRBJ1-1; TRBD1 is the table's D call and was not checked against the DNA. TRBV21-1 is labeled a pseudogene. The sequence came from a man aged 25-40 years in a cohort exposed to, infected with or recovered from COVID-19 (not recorded which). In DNA form, the CDR3 reads TGTGCCAGCAGCGCAACAGGGGGAACTGAAGCTTTCTTT. This translates into CASSATGGTEAFF.